This T cell receptor beta chain was obtained from a study of control samples from healthy donors and cancer patients. The CDR3 loop spans 18 amino acids. Trimming stripped 4 bases from V and 0 bases from J, with 17 bases between. The germline gives CDR1 SGHRS, CDR2 YFSETQ. The data were produced by immunoSEQ multiplex PCR, yet TCRdb's version contains in-frame clones alone and is incomplete. Of some 150,000 clones listed, about 93% are singletons. The sample taken for sequencing was PBMCs. This TCR was sampled from a man between 60 and 75 years old with colorectal cancer. This chain links TRBV5-1 with TRBJ1-6; D not resolved. The CDR3: CASSPLRGGSSYNSPLHF. The CDR3 region has the DNA TGCGCCAGCAGCCCCCTCCGAGGAGGGAGCTCCTATAATTCACCCCTCCACTTT.